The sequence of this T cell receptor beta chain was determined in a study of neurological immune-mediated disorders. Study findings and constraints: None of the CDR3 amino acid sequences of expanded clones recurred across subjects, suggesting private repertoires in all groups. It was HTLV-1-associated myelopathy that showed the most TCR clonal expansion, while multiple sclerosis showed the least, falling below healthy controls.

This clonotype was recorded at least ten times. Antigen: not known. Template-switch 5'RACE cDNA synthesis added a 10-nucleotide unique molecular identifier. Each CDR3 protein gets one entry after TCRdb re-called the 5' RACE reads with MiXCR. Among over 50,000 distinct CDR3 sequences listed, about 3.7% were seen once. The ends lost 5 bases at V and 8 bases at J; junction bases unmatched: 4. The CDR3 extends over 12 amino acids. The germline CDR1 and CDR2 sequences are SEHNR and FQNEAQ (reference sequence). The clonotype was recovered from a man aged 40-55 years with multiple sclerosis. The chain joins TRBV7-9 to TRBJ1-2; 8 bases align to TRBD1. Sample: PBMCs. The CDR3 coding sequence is TGTGCCAGCAGCAGGACAGGGTCGGGCTACACCTTC. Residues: CASSRTGSGYTF.